The 24 T cell receptor beta chains below were found in one sample sequenced in a study of OX40 agonist ivuxolimab in advanced cancers. Libraries were prepared by immunoSEQ multiplex PCR; TCRdb keeps only in-frame clonotypes and omits some of them. The sample shows 53,000 or so clones, about four fifths of them seen only once. The sample in question was CD4+ or CD8+ T cells sorted from blood, obtained in a trial of the OX40 agonist ivuxolimab. These receptors all come from an adult with an advanced solid tumor such as melanoma, head and neck, liver or kidney cancer.

The chain recombines TRBV14 with TRBJ2-5; tentative D call: TRBD1 (5 bases). V was clipped by 1 base and J by 3 bases, with 12 bases between them. This CDR3 region has 15 residues. Germline CDR1 reads SGHDN; CDR2 reads FVKESK. CDR3: CASSQGYRTEETQYF. For the CDR3, the DNA is TGTGCCAGCAGCCAAGGCTACAGGACGGAAGAGACCCAGTACTTC.

This chain joins TRBV19 and TRBJ2-3; 9 bases fit TRBD2. Germline V gives CDR1 LNHDA, CDR2 SQIVND (reference sequence). The length of the CDR3 is 17 residues. V dropped 5 bases and J dropped 0; count of bases not matched to a gene: 9. CDR3 in amino acids: CASSDSGGPTSTDTQYF. CDR3 DNA: TGTGCCAGTAGTGATAGCGGGGGTCCTACTAGCACAGATACGCAGTATTTT.

A single count supports this clone. In DNA, the CDR3 is TGTGCCAGCAGCTTTCGGACAGGGGGGGAGCGAGATACGCAGTATTTT. Translation gives CASSFRTGGERDTQYF. The V and J genes are TRBV9 and TRBJ2-3; TRBD1 matches at 10 bases. Germline CDR1 is SGDLS and CDR2 is YYNGEE. V trimming: 4 bases; J trimming: 5 bases; junction bases outside the gene matches: 10. CDR3 size: 16 residues.

This chain uses TRBV5-1 with TRBJ2-1; 7 positions agree with TRBD2. The V and J ends lost 5 bases and 4 bases, in that order; junction bases with no gene match: 9. The CDR3 totals 15 residues. CDR1 and CDR2 (germline): SGHRS, YFSETQ. The CDR3 region is CASSSAAGRYNEQFF. The CDR3 DNA reads TGCGCCAGCAGTTCCGCAGCGGGAAGATACAATGAGCAGTTCTTC.

This chain connects TRBV6-1 to TRBJ2-5; D is possibly TRBD2 (7 bases). The V end lost 5 bases, the J end lost 1 base, and 14 bases lay between the germline ends. There are 15 residues in the CDR3. Germline-derived CDR1 and CDR2 are MNHNS and SASEGT. The CDR3 reads CASSRGAGVQETQYF. The CDR3, as DNA: TGTGCCAGCAGTCGGGGGGCAGGTGTCCAAGAGACCCAGTACTTC.

The gene calls are TRBV4-2 and TRBJ1-2, with D hard to call. Germline CDR1 reads LGHNA; CDR2 reads YNFKEQ. V lost 0 bases and J lost 2, with 10 bases in between. There are 15 residues in the CDR3. CDR3 protein: CASSQDRLTNYGYTF. The DNA for the CDR3 is TGTGCCAGCAGCCAAGATAGGCTTACAAACTATGGCTACACCTTC.

The chain is built from TRBV6-5 and TRBJ1-2, with TRBD1 matching 9 bases. V lost 8 bases and J lost 5; bases outside the gene matches: 9. CDR3 length: 14 residues. Germline assignment: CDR1 MNHEY and CDR2 SVGAGI. As DNA, the CDR3 is TGTGCCAGCGGCGGGACAGGGCCCCTGTATGGCTACACCTTC. This translates into CASGGTGPLYGYTF.

V gene TRBV6-1 combines with J gene TRBJ2-7, with 9 bases aligning to TRBD1. The junction had 7 bases not matched to a gene; V was cut back by 4 bases and J by 3 bases. CDR1 and CDR2 (germline): MNHNS, SASEGT. The CDR3 has 15 residues. The CDR3 sequence: CASSASRDRVYEQYF. The DNA of the CDR3 is TGTGCCAGCAGTGCTAGCCGGGACAGGGTCTACGAGCAGTACTTC.

The chain combines TRBV7-8 with TRBJ2-7; possibly TRBD2 for D (6 bases). Per the germline V gene, CDR1 is SGHVS and CDR2 is FQNEAQ. V lost 7 bases, J lost 6 bases, and 25 bases lay in between. The CDR3 consists of 16 residues. CDR3 sequence (DNA): TGTGCCAGCACCCCCCGTGGGTTCCAGCGGGTACCCGAGCAGTACTTC. Protein product: CASTPRGFQRVPEQYF.

This clone was seen a single time. This chain joins TRBV7-9 and TRBJ1-4; D is uncertain. The CDR3 runs 15 residues. Deletions cut 3 bases from V and 2 bases from J, with 10 bases between. CDR1 and CDR2 from the germline V gene are SEHNR and FQNEAQ (reference sequence). The chain's CDR3 is CASSFGDHTNEKLFF. The CDR3 nucleotides are TGTGCCAGCAGCTTCGGGGATCACACTAATGAAAAACTGTTTTTT.

V usage is TRBV5-5 and J usage is TRBJ1-4; 7 bases line up with TRBD1. The J segment lost 4 bases and the V segment lost 4 bases, leaving 13 bases of the junction unmatched. The CDR3 extends over 17 amino acids. Germline V gene sequence: CDR1 SGHKS, CDR2 YYEKEE (reference sequence). The CDR3 nucleotides are TGTGCCAGCAGCCCGACAGGGCTCCCCCCCTTTAATGAAAAACTGTTTTTT. Translating it yields CASSPTGLPPFNEKLFF.

The chain has TRBV7-2 and TRBJ2-1; 12 bases are a match to TRBD1. V shed 3 bases and J 7 bases; nucleotides not matched to a gene: 4. The CDR3 is 15 residues long. Germline V gives CDR1 SGHTA, CDR2 FQGNSA. CDR3: CASSFGTGGLNEQFF. The CDR3 DNA is TGTGCCAGCAGCTTTGGGACAGGGGGCTTGAATGAGCAGTTCTTC.

CDR3 bases: TGTGCCTGGAGTACTACAGGGGGCGCCGGGGGCTACACCTTC. It codes for CAWSTTGGAGGYTF. The rearrangement joins TRBV30 to TRBJ1-2; 9 bases agree with TRBD1. V was clipped by 2 bases and J by 8 bases; unmatched bases: 9. The CDR3 spans 14 residues. Germline CDR1 is GTSNPN and CDR2 is SVGIG (reference sequence).

The chain is built from TRBV21-1 and TRBJ2-1; no DNA check was done on the table's D call, TRBD2. TRBV21-1 is assigned pseudogene status. This CDR3 is 13 amino acids long. CDR3 residues: CASSKVGTSEQFF. DNA of the CDR3: TGTGCCAGCAGCAAAGTTGGTACTAGTGAGCAGTTCTTC.

The CDR3 is CASSRTTDGEAFF. The CDR3 nucleotides read TGTGCCAGTAGTAGAACGACGGACGGTGAAGCTTTCTTT. The gene calls are TRBV19 and TRBJ1-1; D uncertain. Germline V gene data show CDR1 as LNHDA and CDR2 as SQIVND (reference sequence). The V gene lost 4 bases and the J gene lost 7 bases, with 13 bases spanning the gap. The CDR3 consists of 13 residues.

This chain connects TRBV11-2 to TRBJ2-2; no definite D call. The CDR3 contains 13 residues. V lost 1 base, J lost 7 bases, and 7 bases lay in between. Germline V gene sequence: CDR1 SGHAT, CDR2 FQNNGV. For the CDR3, the DNA is TGTGCCAGCAGCTTAGTTGCGAGCGGGGAGCTGTTTTTT. Translating gives CASSLVASGELFF.

The rearrangement uses TRBV6-5 and TRBJ2-7, with 9 bases matching TRBD2. Germline-derived CDR1 and CDR2 are MNHEY and SVGAGI. Trimming cost V 2 bases and J 3 bases; bases outside gene matches: 8. This CDR3 is 16 amino acids long. The CDR3 loop reads CASSYGRKTSGYEQYF. The CDR3 DNA reads TGTGCCAGCAGTTACGGGCGAAAGACTAGCGGCTACGAGCAGTACTTC.

About this clone: Other DNA sequences in the sample encode the same CDR3. The chain recombines TRBV6-1 with TRBJ2-7; TRBD2 matches 7 bases. After removal of 6 bases from V and 3 bases from J, the junction contained 5 bases not matched to a gene. CDR1 is MNHNS and CDR2 is SASEGT in the germline V gene. This CDR3 contains 13 residues. The chain's CDR3 is CASRLAEDYEQYF. The CDR3 bases are TGTGCCAGCAGGCTAGCGGAGGACTACGAGCAGTACTTC.

The CDR3 here is CASSVSRETQYF. Here the CDR3 DNA reads TGTGCCAGCTCCGTCAGCCGGGAGACCCAGTACTTC. The chain joins TRBV18 to TRBJ2-5; the D is unclear. CDR3 length equals 12 residues. Germline V gene lookup returns CDR1 KGHSH and CDR2 LQKENI. V gave up 6 bases and J gave up 5 bases, with 10 bases separating them.

The table lists this clone with a few counts. The CDR3 is CATAQAGADTQYF. CDR3 DNA sequence: TGTGCCACCGCCCAAGCGGGAGCAGATACGCAGTATTTT. This chain connects TRBV5-4 to TRBJ2-3, with 8 nucleotides matching TRBD2. The CDR3 consists of 13 residues. In germline, CDR1 is SGHNT, CDR2 YYREEE (reference sequence). Trimming took 9 bases from V and 4 from J; bases not matched to a gene: 7.

V and J are TRBV18 and TRBJ2-3; the D gene could be TRBD1 or TRBD2 (6 bases each). CDR1 KGHSH and CDR2 LQKENI come from the germline V gene. CDR3 size: 15 residues. V was clipped by 2 bases and J by 3 bases, with 12 bases between them. The CDR3 DNA reads as TGTGCCAGCTCACCAGGGCAGGGGAGGACAGATACGCAGTATTTT. Amino acid sequence: CASSPGQGRTDTQYF. Based on the CDR3 plus reference TRBV18 and TRBJ2-3, the full variable domain is NAGVMQNPRHLVRRRGQEARLRCSPMKGHSHVYWYRQLPEEGLKFMVYLQKENIIDESGMPKERFSAEFPKEGPSILRIQQVVRGDSAAYFCASSPGQGRTDTQYFGPGTRLTVL.

This chain connects TRBV18 to TRBJ2-1; D gene uncertain. CDR1 is KGHSH and CDR2 is LQKENI in the germline V gene. The V and J ends lost 0 bases and 0 bases respectively, with 9 bases between them. The CDR3 consists of 16 residues. Here the CDR3 DNA reads TGTGCCAGCTCACCACCAGATTCCAGCTCCTACAATGAGCAGTTCTTC. The encoded protein is CASSPPDSSSYNEQFF.

This chain joins TRBV19 and TRBJ1-2; no clear D. Germline CDR1 LNHDA, CDR2 SQIVND (reference sequence). The CDR3 sequence is 12 residues long. Trimming pared 6 bases from V and 8 bases from J, leaving 13 bases between. CDR3 sequence: CASSPPGEGYTF. The CDR3 DNA reads TGTGCCAGTAGCCCCCCTGGAGAGGGCTACACCTTC. The variable domain in full, completed from reference TRBV19 and TRBJ1-2, reads DGGITQSPKYLFRKEGQNVTLSCEQNLNHDAMYWYRQDPGQGLRLIYYSQIVNDFQKGDIAEGYSVSREKKESFPLTVTSAQKNPTAFYLCASSPPGEGYTFGSGTRLTVV.

The genes are TRBV5-4 and TRBJ2-3, with D possibly TRBD2 on 6 matching bases. The CDR3 sequence is 15 residues long. V gave up 3 bases and J gave up 5 bases, with 16 bases separating them. Germline CDR1 reads SGHNT; CDR2 reads YYREEE (reference sequence). The CDR3 protein is CASSSPPPAGDTQYF. CDR3 sequence (DNA): TGTGCCAGCAGCTCCCCCCCGCCAGCGGGAGATACGCAGTATTTT.